This T cell receptor (beta chain) was identified during a study of blood T cell repertoires in COVID-19. Overall study: The United States, Italy and Spain were the sources of the acute and convalescent COVID-19 samples. Sources were T cells, B-cell-depleted T cells, or PBMCs; the material itself was cDNA or gDNA.

As processed by the authors: Estimation of nucleated cell counts relied on the amplification of reference gene primers. Sequencing was performed with immunoSEQ multiplex PCR; in TCRdb, only in-frame clones are kept and a portion is missing. V, J and clone size derive from that table, while D and trimming were established from the DNA sequence. This table holds about 410,000 clones, 86% found once. Trimming removed 2 bases at V and 1 base at J, with 12 bases between. CDR1 and CDR2 from the germline V gene are MGHDK and SYGVNS. This CDR3 contains 15 residues. The sequenced material came from peripheral blood. The sequence derives from a woman in her twenties or thirties with active or convalescent COVID-19. The chain joins TRBV25-1 to TRBJ2-7, with D hard to call. The CDR3 nucleotides read TGTGCCAGCAGTGAAAAATTTCAAGCTTCCTACGAGCAGTACTTC. Its protein is CASSEKFQASYEQYF.